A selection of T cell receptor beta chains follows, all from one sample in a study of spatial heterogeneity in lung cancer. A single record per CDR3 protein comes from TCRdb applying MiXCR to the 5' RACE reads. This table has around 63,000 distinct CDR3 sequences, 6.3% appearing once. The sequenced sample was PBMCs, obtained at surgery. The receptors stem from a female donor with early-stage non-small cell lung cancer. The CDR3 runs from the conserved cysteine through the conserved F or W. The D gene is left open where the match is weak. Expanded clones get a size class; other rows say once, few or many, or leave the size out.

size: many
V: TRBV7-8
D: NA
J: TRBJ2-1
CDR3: CASSFGGDRRYNEQFF
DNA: TGTGCCAGCAGTTTCGGGGGGGACAGGCGATACAATGAGCAGTTCTTC

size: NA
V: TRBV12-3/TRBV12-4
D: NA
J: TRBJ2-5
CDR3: CASSFDPETQYF
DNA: TGTGCCAGCAGTTTCGACCCGGAGACCCAGTACTTC

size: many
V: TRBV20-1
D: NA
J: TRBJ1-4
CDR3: CSARDLAGGYEKLFF
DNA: TGCAGTGCTAGAGATTTGGCCGGCGGATATGAAAAACTGTTTTTT

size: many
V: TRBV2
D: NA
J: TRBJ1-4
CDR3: CASGGRDAGEKLFF
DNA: TGTGCCAGCGGGGGACGGGACGCGGGTGAAAAACTGTTTTTT

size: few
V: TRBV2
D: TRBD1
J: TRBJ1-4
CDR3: CASRGQTNEKLFF
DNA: TGTGCCAGCAGGGGACAGACTAATGAAAAACTGTTTTTT

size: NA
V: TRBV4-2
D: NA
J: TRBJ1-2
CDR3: CASSQARVWYGYTF
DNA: TGTGCCAGCAGCCAAGCGAGGGTTTGGTATGGCTACACCTTC

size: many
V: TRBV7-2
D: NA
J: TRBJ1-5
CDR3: CASSLALAGGVGNQPQHF
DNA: TGTGCCAGCAGCTTAGCGCTGGCGGGGGGCGTCGGCAATCAGCCCCAGCATTTT

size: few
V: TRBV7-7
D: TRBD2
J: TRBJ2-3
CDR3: CASSPLAASTDTQYF
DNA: TGTGCCAGCAGTCCTCTAGCGGCTAGCACAGATACGCAGTATTTT

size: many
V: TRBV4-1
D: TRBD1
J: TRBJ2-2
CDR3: CASSQEVGQGHGELFF
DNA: TGCGCCAGCAGCCAAGAGGTCGGACAGGGTCACGGGGAGCTGTTTTTT

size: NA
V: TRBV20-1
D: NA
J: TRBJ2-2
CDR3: CSAPGGVRTGELFF
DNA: TGCAGTGCCCCAGGAGGGGTTAGGACCGGGGAGCTGTTTTTT

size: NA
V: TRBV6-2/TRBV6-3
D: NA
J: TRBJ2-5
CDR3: CASSYTGQGTQYF
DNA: TGTGCCAGCAGTTACACCGGGCAGGGGACCCAGTACTTC

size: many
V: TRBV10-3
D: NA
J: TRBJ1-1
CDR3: CATRDRDTEAFF
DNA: TGTGCCACCCGGGACCGCGACACTGAAGCTTTCTTT

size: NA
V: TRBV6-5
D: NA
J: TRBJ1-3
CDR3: CASSFRTLSGNTIYF
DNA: TGTGCCAGCAGTTTCCGTACCCTCTCTGGAAACACCATATATTTT

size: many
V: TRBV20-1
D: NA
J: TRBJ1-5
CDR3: CSAPSRAGSQPQHF
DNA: TGCAGTGCTCCCAGCCGGGCAGGGAGTCAGCCCCAGCATTTT

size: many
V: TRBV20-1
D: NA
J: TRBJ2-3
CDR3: CSAPRETFRGTDTQYF
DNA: TGCAGTGCTCCGAGGGAGACCTTTCGGGGCACAGATACGCAGTATTTT

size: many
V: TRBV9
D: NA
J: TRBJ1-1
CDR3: CASSVDNSPNTEAFF
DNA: TGTGCCAGCAGCGTGGACAACTCGCCGAACACTGAAGCTTTCTTT

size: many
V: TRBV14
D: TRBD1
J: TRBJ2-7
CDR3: CASSQAPGQPYEQYF
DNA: TGTGCCAGCAGCCAAGCACCGGGACAGCCCTACGAGCAGTACTTC

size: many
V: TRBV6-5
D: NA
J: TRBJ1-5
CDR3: CASSTGWGSGQPQHF
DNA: TGTGCCAGCAGTACGGGGTGGGGGTCGGGGCAGCCCCAGCATTTT

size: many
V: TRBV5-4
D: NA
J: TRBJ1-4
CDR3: CASSHKRNEKLFF
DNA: TGTGCCAGCAGCCACAAGAGAAATGAAAAACTGTTTTTT

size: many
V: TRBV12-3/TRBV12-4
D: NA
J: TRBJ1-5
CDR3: CASSLPQSNQPQHF
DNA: TGTGCCAGCAGTTTACCACAGAGCAATCAGCCCCAGCATTTT

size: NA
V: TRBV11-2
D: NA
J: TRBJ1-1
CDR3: CASSFPSTLETEAFF
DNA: TGTGCCAGCAGCTTTCCCTCCACCCTGGAGACTGAAGCTTTCTTT

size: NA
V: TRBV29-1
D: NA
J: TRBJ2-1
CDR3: CSVDRAALSSYNEQFF
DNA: TGCAGCGTTGACCGAGCTGCGCTAAGCTCCTACAATGAGCAGTTCTTC

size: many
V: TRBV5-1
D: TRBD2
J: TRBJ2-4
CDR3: CASSPLLSGSGKNIQYF
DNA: TGCGCCAGCAGCCCACTTTTGAGCGGGAGTGGCAAAAACATTCAGTACTTC

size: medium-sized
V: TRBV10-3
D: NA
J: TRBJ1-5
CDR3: CAISEEGIRQPQHF
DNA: TGTGCCATCAGTGAGGAGGGAATCCGACAGCCCCAGCATTTT

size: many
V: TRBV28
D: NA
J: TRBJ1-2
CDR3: CASSSSGKYYGYTF
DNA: TGTGCCAGCAGTTCGTCCGGGAAATACTATGGCTACACCTTC

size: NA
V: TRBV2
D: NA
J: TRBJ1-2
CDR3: CASSELANPYGYTF
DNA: TGTGCCAGCAGTGAACTCGCAAACCCCTATGGCTACACCTTC

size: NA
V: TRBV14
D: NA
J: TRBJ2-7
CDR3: CASSQDIGPYEQYF
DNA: TGTGCCAGCAGCCAAGATATCGGTCCCTACGAGCAGTACTTC

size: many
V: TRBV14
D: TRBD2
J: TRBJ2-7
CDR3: CASSHGTSGRGYEQYF
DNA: TGTGCCAGCAGCCACGGGACTAGCGGGAGGGGCTACGAGCAGTACTTC

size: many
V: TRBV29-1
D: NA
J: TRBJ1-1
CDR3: CSVVGNTEAFF
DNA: TGCAGCGTTGTTGGGAACACTGAAGCTTTCTTT

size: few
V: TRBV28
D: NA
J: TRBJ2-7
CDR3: CASSGGPGYEQYF
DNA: TGTGCCAGCAGTGGGGGGCCGGGCTACGAGCAGTACTTC

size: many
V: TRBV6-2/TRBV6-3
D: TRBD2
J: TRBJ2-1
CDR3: CASSYSPLQKIPKRGNTDNEQFF
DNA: TGTGCCAGCAGTTACTCCCCCCTCCAAAAGATCCCAAAGCGGGGGAATACTGACAATGAGCAGTTCTTC

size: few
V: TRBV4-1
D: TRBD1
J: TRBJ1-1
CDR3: CASSSTGEAEAFF
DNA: TGCGCCAGCAGCTCCACAGGGGAGGCTGAAGCTTTCTTT

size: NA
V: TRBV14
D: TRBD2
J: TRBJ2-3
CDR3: CASSHLASTSGGAKYTQYF
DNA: TGTGCCAGCAGCCACCTTGCCTCCACTAGCGGGGGGGCCAAGTATACGCAGTATTTT

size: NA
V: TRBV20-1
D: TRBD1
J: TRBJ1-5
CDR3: CSARAGGGDNQPQHF
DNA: TGCAGTGCTAGAGCAGGGGGAGGGGACAATCAGCCCCAGCATTTT

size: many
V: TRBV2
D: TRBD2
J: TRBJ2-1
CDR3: CASSPASGRSDEQFF
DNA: TGTGCCAGCAGTCCCGCTAGCGGGAGATCTGATGAGCAGTTCTTC

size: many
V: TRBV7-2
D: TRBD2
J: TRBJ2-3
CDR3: CASSLAPTSGGTDTQYF
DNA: TGTGCCAGCAGCTTAGCCCCCACAAGCGGGGGGACAGATACGCAGTATTTT

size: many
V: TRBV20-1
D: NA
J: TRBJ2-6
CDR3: CSARGGKVAGANVLTF
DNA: TGCAGTGCTAGAGGGGGAAAAGTAGCTGGGGCCAACGTCCTGACTTTC

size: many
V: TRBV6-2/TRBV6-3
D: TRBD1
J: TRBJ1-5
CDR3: CASSPQGQGKQPQHF
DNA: TGTGCCAGCAGTCCCCAGGGACAGGGTAAACAGCCCCAGCATTTT

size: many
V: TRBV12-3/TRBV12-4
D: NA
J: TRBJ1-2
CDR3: CASRNTGYGYTF
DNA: TGTGCCAGCAGGAATACCGGCTATGGCTACACCTTC

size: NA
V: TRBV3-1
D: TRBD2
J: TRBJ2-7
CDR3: CASSQRASGIPSSYEQYF
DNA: TGTGCCAGCAGCCAAAGGGCTAGCGGGATACCCAGCTCCTACGAGCAGTACTTC

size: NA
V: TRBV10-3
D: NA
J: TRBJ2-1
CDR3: CAISESSSGGYNEQFF
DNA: TGTGCCATCAGTGAGTCGAGTTCTGGGGGCTACAATGAGCAGTTCTTC

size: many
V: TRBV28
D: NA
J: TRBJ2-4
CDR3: CASRENAKNIQYF
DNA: TGTGCCAGCAGGGAGAATGCCAAAAACATTCAGTACTTC

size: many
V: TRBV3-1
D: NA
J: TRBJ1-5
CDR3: CASSQGGAGPQHF
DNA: TGTGCCAGCAGCCAAGGGGGGGCCGGGCCCCAGCATTTT

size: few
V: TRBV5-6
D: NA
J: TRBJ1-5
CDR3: CASSLAGNNQPQHF
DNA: TGTGCCAGCAGCTTGGCCGGGAACAATCAGCCCCAGCATTTT

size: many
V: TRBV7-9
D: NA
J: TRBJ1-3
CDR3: CASSLSTGISGNTIYF
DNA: TGTGCCAGCAGCTTATCGACAGGCATTTCTGGAAACACCATATATTTT

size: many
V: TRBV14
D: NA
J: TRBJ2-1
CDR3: CASSQDKAYRDNEQFF
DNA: TGTGCCAGCAGCCAAGATAAAGCGTATCGAGACAATGAGCAGTTCTTC

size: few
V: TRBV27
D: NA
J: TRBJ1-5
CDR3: CASSGTPNSNQPQHF
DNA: TGTGCCAGCAGTGGGACTCCGAATAGCAATCAGCCCCAGCATTTT

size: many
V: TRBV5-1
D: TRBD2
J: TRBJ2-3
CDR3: CASSLASGGATDTQYF
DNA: TGCGCCAGCAGCTTGGCTAGCGGGGGGGCAACAGATACGCAGTATTTT

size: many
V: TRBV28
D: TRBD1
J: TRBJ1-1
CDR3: CASRLQGARRSEAFF
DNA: TGTGCCAGCAGACTTCAGGGGGCGCGGAGGAGTGAAGCTTTCTTT

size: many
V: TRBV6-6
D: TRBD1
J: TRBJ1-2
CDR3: CASRSGQGDRYGYTF
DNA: TGTGCCAGCAGGTCCGGACAGGGGGACCGGTATGGCTACACCTTC

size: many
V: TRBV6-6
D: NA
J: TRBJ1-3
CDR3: CASSYFHLDSGNTIYF
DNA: TGTGCCAGCAGTTACTTCCACCTAGACTCTGGAAACACCATATATTTT

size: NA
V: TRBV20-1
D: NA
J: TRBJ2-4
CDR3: CSARTEILAKNIQYF
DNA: TGCAGTGCCCGGACAGAAATTCTAGCCAAAAACATTCAGTACTTC

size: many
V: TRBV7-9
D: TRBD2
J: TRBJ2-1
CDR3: CASSLKTSGRMTYNEQFF
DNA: TGTGCCAGCAGCCTTAAGACTAGCGGGAGAATGACCTACAATGAGCAGTTCTTC

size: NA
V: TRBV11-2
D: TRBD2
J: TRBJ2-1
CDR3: CASSGLAVSYNEQFF
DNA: TGTGCCAGCAGCGGTCTAGCGGTATCCTACAATGAGCAGTTCTTC